This is a list of T cell receptor beta chains from one sample in a study of blood T cell repertoires in COVID-19. Clones were sequenced by immunoSEQ multiplex PCR, and TCRdb holds only the in-frame ones, with some missing. The sample comprises about 240,000 clones, about four fifths of which are singletons, and approximately 3.5% rests with the top ten. Source material: peripheral blood. The receptors were sampled from a young woman with acute or convalescent COVID-19. Each CDR3 is given with its conserved first and last residue. The D gene is left open where the match is weak. Part of the rows lack a size; the others show once, few, many or a class for expanded clones.

size: NA; D: TRBD1; J: TRBJ2-4; V: TRBV19; length: 16; DNA: TGTGCCAGTAGCATGGGACAGACTATAGCCAAAAACATTCAGTACTTC; CDR3: CASSMGQTIAKNIQYF
size: few; D: NA; J: TRBJ2-1; V: TRBV29-1; length: 14; DNA: TGCAGCGCCGATCCGGGACTTGCTTACCATGAGCAGTTCTTC; CDR3: CSADPGLAYHEQFF
size: NA; D: TRBD1; J: TRBJ1-6; V: TRBV3-1/TRBV3-2; length: 16; DNA: TGTGCCAGCAGCCAAGGGTGGGGACAGGGGAGGTCACCCCTCCACTTT; CDR3: CASSQGWGQGRSPLHF
size: NA; D: TRBD2; J: TRBJ2-3; V: TRBV9; length: 17; DNA: TGTGCCAGCAGCGTAGGAGGCGGGACTAGCGCAACAGATACGCAGTATTTT; CDR3: CASSVGGGTSATDTQYF
size: NA; D: TRBD1; J: TRBJ1-2; V: TRBV28; length: 16; DNA: TGTGCCACAAAAACGCCTTCCGGGACAGGGTACTATGGCTACACCTTC; CDR3: CATKTPSGTGYYGYTF
size: NA; D: NA; J: TRBJ1-4; V: TRBV27; length: 14; DNA: TGTGCCAGCAGCAAGATAGCAACTAATGAAAAACTGTTTTTT; CDR3: CASSKIATNEKLFF
size: NA; D: TRBD1; J: TRBJ2-2; V: TRBV2; length: 15; DNA: TGTGCCAGCAGGACAGGGGGCTCTAACACCGGGGAGCTGTTTTTT; CDR3: CASRTGGSNTGELFF
size: NA; D: TRBD2; J: TRBJ2-5; V: TRBV7-3; length: 16; DNA: TGTGCCAGCAGCTTAACGGGACTAGCGGGAGGAGAGACCCAGTACTTC; CDR3: CASSLTGLAGGETQYF
size: NA; D: NA; J: TRBJ1-4; V: TRBV6-1; length: 15; DNA: TGTGCCAGCAGTGAACATGGCCCCAGGGGTGAAAAACTGTTTTTT; CDR3: CASSEHGPRGEKLFF
size: NA; D: NA; J: TRBJ2-7; V: TRBV9; length: 13; DNA: TGTGCCAGCAGCCCGTGGGGGGACTACGAGCAGTACTTC; CDR3: CASSPWGDYEQYF
size: NA; D: NA; J: TRBJ2-3; V: TRBV5-1; length: 15; DNA: TGCGCCAGCAGCGCCCTTGGGGCTAGCACAGATACGCAGTATTTT; CDR3: CASSALGASTDTQYF
size: NA; D: TRBD1; J: TRBJ1-5; V: TRBV7-8; length: 17; DNA: TGTGCCAGCAGCCCCCCCCCTTTGACAGGGCACGATCAGCCCCAGCATTTT; CDR3: CASSPPPLTGHDQPQHF
size: NA; D: TRBD1; J: TRBJ1-1; V: TRBV6-2/TRBV6-3; length: 12; DNA: TGTGCCAGCAGCACCGGGACAGGGAGAGCTTTCTTT; CDR3: CASSTGTGRAFF
size: NA; D: TRBD1; J: TRBJ2-7; V: TRBV27; length: 15; DNA: TGTGCCAGCAGTTTATCCAGGGGGTCCTCCTACGAGCAGTACTTC; CDR3: CASSLSRGSSYEQYF
size: NA; D: TRBD1; J: TRBJ1-1; V: TRBV18; length: 13; DNA: TGTGCCAGCTCACAGGGGGCCTTTTCTGAAGCTTTCTTT; CDR3: CASSQGAFSEAFF
size: NA; D: TRBD2; J: TRBJ2-1; V: TRBV24-1; length: 16; DNA: TGTGCCACCAGTGACGTCGCGGGACTAGCGAACAATGAGCAGTTCTTC; CDR3: CATSDVAGLANNEQFF
size: NA; D: TRBD2; J: TRBJ2-7; V: TRBV7-2; length: 14; DNA: TGTGCCAGCAGCTTCTCTTGGAGCGGGGAGGAACAGTACTTC; CDR3: CASSFSWSGEEQYF
size: NA; D: TRBD2; J: TRBJ2-3; V: TRBV7-2; length: 18; DNA: TGTGCCAGCAGCCCTTACTCCCTAGCGGGAGGGAGCACAGATACGCAGTATTTT; CDR3: CASSPYSLAGGSTDTQYF
size: NA; D: TRBD1; J: TRBJ2-7; V: TRBV10-3; length: 14; DNA: TGTGCCATCAGTCCATCCGACAGGGTAAGGCGAAGGTACTTC; CDR3: CAISPSDRVRRRYF
size: NA; D: NA; J: TRBJ2-7; V: TRBV6-5; length: 14; DNA: TGTGCCAGCAGCCCAGGAGGCCAGGCCTACGAGCAGTACTTC; CDR3: CASSPGGQAYEQYF
size: NA; D: NA; J: TRBJ1-1; V: TRBV4-2; length: 16; DNA: TGTGCCAGCAGCCGCACATACTCCGTAGGGAGCACTGAAGCTTTCTTT; CDR3: CASSRTYSVGSTEAFF
size: NA; D: NA; J: TRBJ2-2; V: TRBV7-2; length: 14; DNA: TGTGCCAGCATGGGGGGGCACCAGACCGGGGAGCTGTTTTTT; CDR3: CASMGGHQTGELFF
size: NA; D: TRBD2; J: TRBJ2-5; V: TRBV3-1/TRBV3-2; length: 18; DNA: TGTGCCAGCAGCCAAAGGGTCCAAGGGACTAGCGGCCAAGAGACCCAGTACTTC; CDR3: CASSQRVQGTSGQETQYF
size: NA; D: TRBD2; J: TRBJ2-5; V: TRBV7-2; length: 15; DNA: TGTGCCAGCAGCTCCTGGACTAGCGGGAGAGAGACCCAGTACTTC; CDR3: CASSSWTSGRETQYF
size: NA; D: TRBD1; J: TRBJ2-2; V: TRBV7-9; length: 14; DNA: TGTGCCAGCAGCTACACAGGGGACCCCGGGGAGCTGTTTTTT; CDR3: CASSYTGDPGELFF
size: NA; D: NA; J: TRBJ1-2; V: TRBV15; length: 15; DNA: TGTGCCACCAGCAGAGGTCCGCAGGTTCACTATGGCTACACCTTC; CDR3: CATSRGPQVHYGYTF
size: NA; D: TRBD1; J: TRBJ2-1; V: TRBV15; length: 14; DNA: TGTGCCACCAGCAGAGTTCCCTTTAGACAGGGCCAGTTCTTC; CDR3: CATSRVPFRQGQFF
size: NA; D: TRBD1; J: TRBJ1-1; V: TRBV19; length: 16; DNA: TGTGCCAGTAGTATTTCCGGGACAGGGGGGTACACTGAAGCTTTCTTT; CDR3: CASSISGTGGYTEAFF
size: NA; D: TRBD1; J: TRBJ1-4; V: TRBV19; length: 17; DNA: TGTGCCAGTACCCCAGGACAGGGAAGAGCAACTAATGAAAAACTGTTTTTT; CDR3: CASTPGQGRATNEKLFF
size: NA; D: NA; J: TRBJ1-1; V: TRBV28; length: 14; DNA: TGTGCCAGCAGTTTATTAAGGGGTAGCACTGAAGCTTTCTTT; CDR3: CASSLLRGSTEAFF
size: few; D: TRBD2; J: TRBJ2-1; V: TRBV7-2; length: 15; DNA: TGTGCCAGCAGCTACTCTAGCGGGATGTATAATGAGCAGTTCTTC; CDR3: CASSYSSGMYNEQFF
size: NA; D: NA; J: TRBJ2-3; V: TRBV7-2; length: 14; DNA: TGTGCCAGCAGTTCCATGGGGCTCACAGATACGCAGTATTTT; CDR3: CASSSMGLTDTQYF
size: NA; D: TRBD2; J: TRBJ2-4; V: TRBV7-8; length: 18; DNA: TGTGCCAGCAGCTTTAATCCGGGACTAGCGGGAACCAAAAACATTCAGTACTTC; CDR3: CASSFNPGLAGTKNIQYF
size: NA; D: TRBD1; J: TRBJ2-7; V: TRBV2; length: 13; DNA: TGTGCCAGCAGTCCAACAGGGGCCTACGAGCAGTACTTC; CDR3: CASSPTGAYEQYF
size: few; D: TRBD1; J: TRBJ1-2; V: TRBV5-5; length: 15; DNA: TGTGCCAGCAGCGGTGGGACAGGGCGGAGCTATGGCTACACCTTC; CDR3: CASSGGTGRSYGYTF
size: few; D: NA; J: TRBJ2-2; V: TRBV5-5; length: 16; DNA: TGTGCCAGCAGCTTGAGGGGTCAGGGTAACACCGGGGAGCTGTTTTTT; CDR3: CASSLRGQGNTGELFF
size: NA; D: NA; J: TRBJ2-2; V: TRBV7-9; length: 13; DNA: TGTGCCAGCAGCCCCTTTAACTCCGGGGAGCTGTTTTTT; CDR3: CASSPFNSGELFF
size: NA; D: NA; J: TRBJ2-5; V: TRBV19; length: 16; DNA: TGTGCCAGTAGTATACAATCTTGGGGGGATCAAGAGACCCAGTACTTC; CDR3: CASSIQSWGDQETQYF
size: NA; D: NA; J: TRBJ1-6; V: TRBV15; length: 14; DNA: TGTGCCACCAGCAGAGATGGAGGGAATTCACCCCTCCACTTT; CDR3: CATSRDGGNSPLHF
size: NA; D: TRBD2; J: TRBJ2-7; V: TRBV11-2; length: 15; DNA: TGTGCCAGCAGCTCCCGGACTAGCGGCACATACGAGCAGTACTTC; CDR3: CASSSRTSGTYEQYF
size: NA; D: TRBD2; J: TRBJ2-2; V: TRBV6-2/TRBV6-3; length: 16; DNA: TGTGCCAGCAGCATAGGACTAGCGGGACGCACCGGGGAGCTGTTTTTT; CDR3: CASSIGLAGRTGELFF
size: NA; D: TRBD1; J: TRBJ2-4; V: TRBV27; length: 15; DNA: TGTGCCAGCAGCTCAATCAGGGGGCGCCGAAACATTCAGTACTTC; CDR3: CASSSIRGRRNIQYF
size: NA; D: NA; J: TRBJ2-1; V: TRBV30; length: 15; DNA: TGTGCCTGGAGGGGAGGGGGACTCTCCTACAATGAGCAGTTCTTC; CDR3: CAWRGGGLSYNEQFF
size: NA; D: TRBD2; J: TRBJ2-1; V: TRBV11-3; length: 17; DNA: TGTGCCAGCAGCTCCCCGACTAGCGGGAGGGTCTACAATGAGCAGTTCTTC; CDR3: CASSSPTSGRVYNEQFF
size: NA; D: TRBD1; J: TRBJ1-2; V: TRBV7-2; length: 14; DNA: TGTGCCAGCGGACGACAGGGTGGGGACTATGGCTACACCTTC; CDR3: CASGRQGGDYGYTF
size: once; D: NA; J: TRBJ2-3; V: TRBV6-5; length: 13; DNA: TGTGCCAGCAGAATGGGGCGCGAGGATACGCAGTATTTT; CDR3: CASRMGREDTQYF
size: few; D: TRBD1; J: TRBJ1-1; V: TRBV6-5; length: 15; DNA: TGTGCCAGCAGTTACGGAGACAGGGCGAACACTGAAGCTTTCTTT; CDR3: CASSYGDRANTEAFF
size: NA; D: NA; J: TRBJ2-7; V: TRBV7-2; length: 16; DNA: TGTGCCAGCAGCTTAGCGGCGGCAGGGGTCTCCTACGAGCAGTACTTC; CDR3: CASSLAAAGVSYEQYF
size: NA; D: TRBD1; J: TRBJ1-2; V: TRBV6-2/TRBV6-3; length: 13; DNA: TGTGCCAGCAGTCGGACAGGGGACTATGGCTACACCTTC; CDR3: CASSRTGDYGYTF